Here is one TCR beta chain with its context. The record originates from a study of blood T cell repertoires in COVID-19. On the study more broadly: Collection of acute and convalescent COVID-19 samples took place in the United States, Italy and Spain. T cells, B-cell-depleted T cells, or PBMCs supplied cDNA or gDNA.

Original data processing: Reference gene primers were amplified, and this amplification served to estimate nucleated cell counts. Sequencing used immunoSEQ multiplex PCR; TCRdb keeps in-frame clones, though not all of them. The DNA was the basis for D and trimming; V, J and clone size are from that table. The repertoire holds some 68,000 clones, over 70% seen once, with 2% to 2.5% in the top ten. Germline assignment: CDR1 LNHDA and CDR2 SQIVND (reference sequence). Germline trimming cut 1 base from V and 1 base from J; bases unmatched to any gene: 3. The CDR3 consists of 16 residues. The sequence derives from a human donor in a cohort sampled during active COVID-19. The material sequenced was peripheral blood. This chain connects TRBV19 to TRBJ2-3; 9 bases are shared with TRBD2. The CDR3 sequence is CASSIARTSGTDTQYF. Written as DNA, the CDR3 is TGTGCCAGTAGTATAGCGCGGACTAGCGGCACAGATACGCAGTATTTT.